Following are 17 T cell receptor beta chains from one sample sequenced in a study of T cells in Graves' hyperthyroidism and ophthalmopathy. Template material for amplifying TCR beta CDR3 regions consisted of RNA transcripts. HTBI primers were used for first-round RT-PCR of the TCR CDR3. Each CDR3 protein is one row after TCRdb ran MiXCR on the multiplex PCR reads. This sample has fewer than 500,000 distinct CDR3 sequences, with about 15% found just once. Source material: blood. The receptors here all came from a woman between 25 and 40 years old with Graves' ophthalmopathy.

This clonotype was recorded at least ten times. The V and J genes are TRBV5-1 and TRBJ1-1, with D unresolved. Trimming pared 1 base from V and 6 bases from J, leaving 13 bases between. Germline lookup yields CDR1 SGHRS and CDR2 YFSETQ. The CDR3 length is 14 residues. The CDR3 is CASSLYGKLAEAFF. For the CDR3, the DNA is TGCGCCAGCAGCTTGTACGGGAAGCTGGCTGAAGCTTTCTTT. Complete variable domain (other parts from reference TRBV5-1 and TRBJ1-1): KAGVTQTPRYLIKTRGQQVTLSCSPISGHRSVSWYQQTPGQGLQFLFEYFSETQRNKGNFPGRFSGRQFSNSRSEMNVSTLELGDSALYLCASSLYGKLAEAFFGQGTRLTVV.

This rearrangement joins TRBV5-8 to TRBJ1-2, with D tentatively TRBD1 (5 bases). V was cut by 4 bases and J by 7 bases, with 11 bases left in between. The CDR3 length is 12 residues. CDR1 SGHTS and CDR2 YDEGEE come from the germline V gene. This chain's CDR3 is CASSRSGFGYTF. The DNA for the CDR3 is TGTGCCAGCAGCCGGTCAGGGTTTGGCTACACCTTC.

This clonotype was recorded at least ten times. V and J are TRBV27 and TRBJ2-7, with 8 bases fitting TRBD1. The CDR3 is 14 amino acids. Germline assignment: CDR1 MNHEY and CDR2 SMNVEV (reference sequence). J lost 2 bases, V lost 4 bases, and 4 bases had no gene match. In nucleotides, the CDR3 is TGTGCCAGCAGTTCGACGACAGGGGCCTACGAGCAGTACTTC. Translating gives CASSSTTGAYEQYF.

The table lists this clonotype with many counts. The CDR3 sequence: CASRVPGSRGNTEAFF. The CDR3 DNA follows: TGTGCCAGCAGAGTGCCCGGTAGCAGGGGGAACACTGAAGCTTTCTTT. The V call is TRBV2, the J call TRBJ1-1, with D possibly matching TRBD1 (6 bases). V was shortened by 6 bases and J by 1 base, with 18 bases between the two germline ends. This CDR3 is 16 amino acids long. From germline, CDR1 is SNHLY and CDR2 FYNNEI.

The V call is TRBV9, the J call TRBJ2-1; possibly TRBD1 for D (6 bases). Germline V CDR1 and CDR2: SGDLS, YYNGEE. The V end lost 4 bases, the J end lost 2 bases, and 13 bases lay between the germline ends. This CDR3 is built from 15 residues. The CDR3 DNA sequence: TGTGCCAGCAGCCCCACAGGGAATACCTACAATGAGCAGTTCTTC. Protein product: CASSPTGNTYNEQFF. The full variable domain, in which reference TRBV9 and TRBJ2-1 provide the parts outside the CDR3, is DSGVTQTPKHLITATGQRVTLRCSPRSGDLSVYWYQQSLDQGLQFLIQYYNGEERAKGNILERFSAQQFPDLHSELNLSSLELGDSALYFCASSPTGNTYNEQFFGPGTRLTVL.

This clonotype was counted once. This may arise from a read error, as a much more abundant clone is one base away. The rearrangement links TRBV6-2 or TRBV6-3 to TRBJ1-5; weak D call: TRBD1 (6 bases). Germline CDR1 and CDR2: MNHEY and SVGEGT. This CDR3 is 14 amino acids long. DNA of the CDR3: TGTGTCAGCAGTTACTCCAGGGGTTATCAGCCCCAGCATTTT. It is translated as CVSSYSRGYQPQHF.

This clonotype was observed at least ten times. CDR3 region: CASSGRLQHFAGGGNNEQFF. CDR3 DNA: TGTGCCAGCAGTGGGAGACTACAGCATTTCGCGGGGGGCGGCAACAATGAGCAGTTCTTC. The rearrangement links TRBV6-1 to TRBJ2-1, with 8 bases that match TRBD2. Germline CDR1 and CDR2: MNHNS and SASEGT. V was clipped by 4 bases and J by 5 bases; unmatched bases: 22. The CDR3 sequence is 20 residues long.

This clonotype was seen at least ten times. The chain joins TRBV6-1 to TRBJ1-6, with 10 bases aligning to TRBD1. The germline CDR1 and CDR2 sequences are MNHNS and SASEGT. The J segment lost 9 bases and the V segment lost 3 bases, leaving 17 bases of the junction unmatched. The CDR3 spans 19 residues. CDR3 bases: TGTGCCAGCAGTGAGGGGTTGGGACAGGGGACGACGTCTTCTTCACCCCTCCACTTT. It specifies CASSEGLGQGTTSSSPLHF.

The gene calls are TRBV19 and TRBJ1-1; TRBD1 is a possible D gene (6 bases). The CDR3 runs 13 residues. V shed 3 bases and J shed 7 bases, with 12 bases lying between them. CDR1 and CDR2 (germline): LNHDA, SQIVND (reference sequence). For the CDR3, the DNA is TGTGCCAGTAGTATCAGGTCAGGGGATGAAGCTTTCTTT. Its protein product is CASSIRSGDEAFF.

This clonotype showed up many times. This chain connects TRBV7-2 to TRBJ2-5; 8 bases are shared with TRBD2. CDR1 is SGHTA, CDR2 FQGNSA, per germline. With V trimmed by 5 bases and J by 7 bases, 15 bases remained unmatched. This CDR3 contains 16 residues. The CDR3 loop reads CASSVQMAGGPGTQYF. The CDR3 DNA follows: TGTGCCAGCAGCGTCCAAATGGCGGGGGGCCCAGGGACCCAGTACTTC.

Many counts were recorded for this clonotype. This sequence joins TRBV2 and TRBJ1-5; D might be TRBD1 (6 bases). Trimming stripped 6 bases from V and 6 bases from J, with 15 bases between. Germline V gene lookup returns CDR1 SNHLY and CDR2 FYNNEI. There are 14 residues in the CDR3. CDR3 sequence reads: CASRGGSARQPQHF. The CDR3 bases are TGTGCCAGCAGGGGGGGCAGCGCCCGTCAGCCCCAGCATTTT.

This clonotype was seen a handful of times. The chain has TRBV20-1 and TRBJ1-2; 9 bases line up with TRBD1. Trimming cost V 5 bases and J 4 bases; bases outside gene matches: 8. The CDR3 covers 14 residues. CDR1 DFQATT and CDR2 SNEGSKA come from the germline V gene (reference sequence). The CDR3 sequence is CSAGGMGQGYGYTF. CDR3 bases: TGCAGTGCTGGAGGGATGGGACAGGGCTATGGCTACACCTTC.

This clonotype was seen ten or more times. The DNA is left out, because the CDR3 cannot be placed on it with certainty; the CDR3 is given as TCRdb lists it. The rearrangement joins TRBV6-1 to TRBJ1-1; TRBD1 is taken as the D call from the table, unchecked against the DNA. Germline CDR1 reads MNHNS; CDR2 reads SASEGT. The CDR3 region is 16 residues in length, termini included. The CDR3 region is CASSSGQGGWWTEAFF.

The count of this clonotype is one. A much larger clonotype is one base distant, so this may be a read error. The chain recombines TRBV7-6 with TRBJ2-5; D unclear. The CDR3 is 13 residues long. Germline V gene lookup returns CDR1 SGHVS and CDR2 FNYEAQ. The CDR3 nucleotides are TGTGCCAGCAGCTCAGAGATTCAAGAGACCCAGTGCTTC. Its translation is CASSSEIQETQCF.

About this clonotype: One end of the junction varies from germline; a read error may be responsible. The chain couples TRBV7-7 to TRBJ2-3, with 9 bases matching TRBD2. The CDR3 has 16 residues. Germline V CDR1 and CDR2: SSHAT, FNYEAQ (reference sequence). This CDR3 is CASSPLSGGLVDTQYF. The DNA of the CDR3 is TGTGCTAGCAGCCCCCTGAGCGGGGGGTTAGTCGATACGCAGTATTTT.

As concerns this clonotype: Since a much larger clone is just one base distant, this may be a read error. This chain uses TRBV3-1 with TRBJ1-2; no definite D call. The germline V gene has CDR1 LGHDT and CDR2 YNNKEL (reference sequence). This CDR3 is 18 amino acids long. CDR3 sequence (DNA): TGTGCCAGCAGCCAAGATCGAGTAGGCCTAAGGGTAAACTATGTCTACACCTTC. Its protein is CASSQDRVGLRVNYVYTF. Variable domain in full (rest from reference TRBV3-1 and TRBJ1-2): DTAVSQTPKYLVTQMGNDKSIKCEQNLGHDTMYWYKQDSKKFLKIMFSYNNKELIINETVPNRFSPKSPDKAHLNLHINSLELGDSAVYFCASSQDRVGLRVNYVYTFGSGTRLTVV.

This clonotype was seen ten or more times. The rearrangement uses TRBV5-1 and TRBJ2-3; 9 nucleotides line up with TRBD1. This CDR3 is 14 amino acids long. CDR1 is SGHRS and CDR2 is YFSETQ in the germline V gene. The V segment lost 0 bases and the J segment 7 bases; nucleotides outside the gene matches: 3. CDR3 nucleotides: TGCGCCAGCAGCTTGGGACAGGGGGAACATACGCAGTATTTT. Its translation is CASSLGQGEHTQYF.